Detailed here is one T cell receptor (beta chain). This sample is drawn from a study of blood T cell repertoires in COVID-19. Repertoires were generated with immunoSEQ multiplex PCR, while TCRdb's copy carries only in-frame clones and drops some. The sample holds fewer than 400,000 clones, more than 70% seen once. Germline V gene lookup returns CDR1 LNHDA and CDR2 SQIVND (reference sequence). Trimming cost V 4 bases and J 7 bases; bases outside gene matches: 3. The CDR3 extends over 13 amino acids. The sequenced material came from peripheral blood. This chain links TRBV19 with TRBJ2-7; 11 positions agree with TRBD2. The clonotype comes from a man aged 25-45 years with active or convalescent COVID-19. CDR3 residues: CASSTGLAAEQYF. The CDR3 DNA reads TGTGCCAGTAGTACGGGACTAGCGGCGGAGCAGTACTTC.